This T cell receptor (beta chain) was sequenced in a study of cytomegalovirus exposure and HLA in healthy donors. The CDR3 runs 13 residues. CDR1 LNHDA and CDR2 SQIVND come from the germline V gene (reference sequence). The ends lost 5 bases at V and 4 bases at J; junction bases unmatched: 2. PCR was performed using 60 Vbeta and 13 Jbeta primers. This table comes from immunoSEQ multiplex PCR, and its TCRdb copy is limited to in-frame clones, with some not included. In the table there are 100,000 to 150,000 clones, roughly 14% of which are singletons. The gene calls are TRBV19 and TRBJ1-5; 7 bases are shared with TRBD1. Sequencing was done on a sample of PBMCs. This sequence was found in a woman between 18 and 29 years old in good health and CMV-seronegative. For the CDR3, the DNA is TGTGCCAGTAGTGGGACAGCGAATCAGCCCCAGCATTTT. This translates into CASSGTANQPQHF.